The present T cell receptor (beta chain) was sequenced within a study of OX40 agonist ivuxolimab in advanced cancers. Study summary: Prior anti-PD-1, anti-PD-L1 or anti-CTLA-4 therapy was allowed; 30% to 40% had some.

Sequenced by immunoSEQ multiplex PCR; TCRdb stores in-frame clones only, minus some. This sample has 98,000 or so clones, with approximately 93% found just once. The CDR3 runs 15 residues. The germline V gene has CDR1 LNHDA and CDR2 SQIVND (reference sequence). With V trimmed by 5 bases and J by 8 bases, 13 bases remained unmatched. The chain links TRBV19 to TRBJ2-7; 9 positions agree with TRBD1. The TCR was taken from an adult with an advanced solid tumor such as melanoma, head and neck, liver or kidney cancer. This material consisted of CD4+ or CD8+ T cells sorted from blood, taken in a trial of the OX40 agonist ivuxolimab. The CDR3 protein is CASSDARDRALKQYF. The DNA for the CDR3 is TGTGCCAGTAGTGATGCCCGGGACAGGGCTCTCAAGCAGTACTTC.